The 14 T cell receptor beta chains below all came from one sample that was sequenced in a study of blood T cell repertoires in COVID-19. Clones were sequenced by immunoSEQ multiplex PCR, and TCRdb holds only the in-frame ones, with some missing. The sample includes some 130,000 clones, 75% to 85% seen only once; the top ten take 20% to 25%. The sample comprised peripheral blood. These receptors were collected from an elderly man with acute or convalescent COVID-19.

V usage is TRBV4-2 and J usage is TRBJ2-7, with 12 bases matching TRBD2. The germline V gene has CDR1 LGHNA and CDR2 YNFKEQ. The junction had 8 bases not matched to a gene; V was cut back by 3 bases and J by 5 bases. The CDR3 is made up of 16 amino acids. DNA of the CDR3: TGTGCCAGCAGCCATTACGCTAGCGGGGGGGCGAACGAGCAGTACTTC. This gives the protein CASSHYASGGANEQYF.

J is TRBJ1-1 and V is TRBV19; 9 bases are shared with TRBD1. CDR1 and CDR2 (germline): LNHDA, SQIVND (reference sequence). The CDR3 contains 15 residues. Trimming at V came to 5 bases and at J to 5 bases, leaving 9 bases not matched to a gene. CDR3: CASSLTGGAGTEAFF. The CDR3 DNA follows: TGTGCCAGTAGTCTTACAGGGGGCGCCGGGACTGAAGCTTTCTTT.

CDR3: CASSLGGSLSGNEQFF. The CDR3 DNA sequence: TGTGCCAGCAGCTTAGGAGGCTCACTTTCGGGGAATGAGCAGTTCTTC. This chain uses TRBV7-2 with TRBJ2-1; possible D gene TRBD2, 5 bases. The CDR3 extends over 16 amino acids. The germline V gene has CDR1 SGHTA and CDR2 FQGNSA. With 1 base removed from V and 7 bases from J, the gap between germline ends came to 17 bases.

Note on this clone: A much bigger clone sits one base away, suggesting this may be a read error. The chain employs TRBV2 and TRBJ2-2; 8 bases are shared with TRBD1. V lost 4 bases, J lost 7 bases, and 2 bases stayed unmatched. CDR3 length: 13 amino acids. In germline, CDR1 is SNHLY, CDR2 FYNNEI. The CDR3 nucleotides read TGTGCCAGCAGTGGACAGGGGTTCGGGGAGCTGTTTTTT. It encodes CASSGQGFGELFF.

The chain uses TRBV5-1 and TRBJ2-5; TRBD1 matches at 8 bases. Germline trimming cut 4 bases from V and 0 bases from J; bases unmatched to any gene: 5. The V gene's germline CDR1 is SGHRS and CDR2 YFSETQ. This CDR3 has 15 residues. The chain's CDR3 is CASSTGTGNQETQYF. The DNA of the CDR3 is TGCGCCAGCAGCACCGGGACAGGAAACCAAGAGACCCAGTACTTC.

The chain combines TRBV30 with TRBJ2-2; tentatively, D is TRBD1 (5 bases). The CDR3 length is 13 residues. Trimming cost V 3 bases and J 4 bases, with 9 bases left between them. Germline CDR1 GTSNPN, CDR2 SVGIG (reference sequence). CDR3 region: CAWRQGSTGELFF. The CDR3 nucleotides are TGTGCCTGGAGGCAGGGTTCCACCGGGGAGCTGTTTTTT.

The chain couples TRBV5-4 to TRBJ2-2; tentative D call: TRBD1 (6 bases). Trimming removed 2 bases from V and 0 bases from J, with 8 bases in between. The CDR3 consists of 15 residues. Germline V gene lookup returns CDR1 SGHNT and CDR2 YYREEE (reference sequence). This CDR3 reads CASSFTGTNTGELFF. The CDR3 nucleotides read TGTGCCAGCAGCTTTACAGGGACGAACACCGGGGAGCTGTTTTTT.

This chain uses TRBV29-1 with TRBJ1-1; 9 bases are shared with TRBD1. The germline gives CDR1 SQVTM, CDR2 ANQGSEA. J was trimmed by 5 bases and V by 7 bases; bases with no gene match: 5. The CDR3 sequence is 12 residues long. Written as DNA, the CDR3 is TGCAGCGGGGGACAGGGAGCGACTGAAGCTTTCTTT. This translates into CSGGQGATEAFF.

The chain joins TRBV7-8 to TRBJ2-5, with 7 nucleotides matching TRBD2. Germline loops: CDR1 SGHVS, CDR2 FQNEAQ. V was clipped by 2 bases and J by 5 bases; unmatched bases: 5. The CDR3 has 14 amino acids. The CDR3 DNA is TGTGCCAGCAGCTTAAGGGACTATAGGGAGACCCAGTACTTC. Its translation is CASSLRDYRETQYF.

The chain recombines TRBV19 with TRBJ1-2, with unresolved D. CDR1 and CDR2 from the germline V gene are LNHDA and SQIVND (reference sequence). The V and J ends lost 4 bases and 8 bases respectively, with 11 bases between them. The CDR3 sequence is 12 residues long. The CDR3 protein is CASSTTPQGYTF. The CDR3 DNA reads as TGTGCCAGTAGTACGACTCCCCAAGGCTACACCTTC.

The rearrangement joins TRBV29-1 to TRBJ2-2, with D tentatively TRBD1 (6 bases). V lost 6 bases, J lost 0 bases, and 8 bases lay in between. The CDR3 loop spans 13 amino acids. The germline CDR1 and CDR2 sequences are SQVTM and ANQGSEA. CDR3 DNA sequence: TGCAGCGTGGGGACAACGAACACCGGGGAGCTGTTTTTT. Protein sequence: CSVGTTNTGELFF.

The V gene is TRBV5-6, the J gene TRBJ1-3; 7 bases map to TRBD1. This CDR3 spans 17 amino acids. Looked up from germline, CDR1 is SGHDT and CDR2 is YYEEEE. V was pared by 7 bases and J by 0 bases, with 13 bases of the junction left unmatched. The CDR3 protein is CASLRQGRVLSGNTIYF. CDR3 nucleotides: TGTGCCAGCCTAAGACAGGGAAGGGTCCTCTCTGGAAACACCATATATTTT.

Written as DNA, the CDR3 is TGTGCCAGCGGAGACAGCGGGAGGTTGAAGCAGTTCTTC. It is translated as CASGDSGRLKQFF. The chain has TRBV2 and TRBJ2-1; 9 bases fit TRBD2. The CDR3 has 13 amino acids. The ends lost 8 bases at V and 11 bases at J; junction bases unmatched: 10. Germline V gene lookup returns CDR1 SNHLY and CDR2 FYNNEI.

V and J are TRBV3-1 (or the pseudogene TRBV3-2) and TRBJ2-1; 7 bases map to TRBD1. The junction had 9 bases not matched to a gene; V was cut back by 5 bases and J by 8 bases. Germline-derived CDR1 and CDR2 are LGHDT and YNNKEL (reference sequence). This CDR3 region has 14 residues. In DNA, the CDR3 is TGTGCCAGCAGCTCCAGGACAGGTCGGTATGAGCAGTTCTTC. This encodes CASSSRTGRYEQFF.